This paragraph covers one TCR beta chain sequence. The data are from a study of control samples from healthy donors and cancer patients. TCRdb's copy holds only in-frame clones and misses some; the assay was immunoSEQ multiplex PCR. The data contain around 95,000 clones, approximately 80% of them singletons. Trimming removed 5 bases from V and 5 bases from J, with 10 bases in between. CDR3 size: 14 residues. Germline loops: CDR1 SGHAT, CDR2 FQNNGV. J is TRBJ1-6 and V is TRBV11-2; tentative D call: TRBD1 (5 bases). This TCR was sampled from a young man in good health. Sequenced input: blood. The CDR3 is CASSPGRNNSPLHF. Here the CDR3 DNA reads TGTGCCAGCAGCCCGGGACGGAATAATTCACCCCTCCACTTT.